This T cell receptor (beta chain) was captured in a study of blood T cell repertoires in COVID-19. Germline loops: CDR1 MNHEY, CDR2 SVGAGI. With 1 base removed from V and 5 bases from J, the gap between germline ends came to 17 bases. CDR3 length equals 16 residues. In this sample, this clone turned up once. Original handling: Reference gene primer amplification gave estimated nucleated cell counts. Sequencing used immunoSEQ multiplex PCR; TCRdb keeps in-frame clones, though not all of them. V and J calls and clone size follow that table, whereas D and trimming were derived from the DNA. The data contain approximately 180,000 clones, approximately 87% of them singletons.

This clonotype was sampled from a person aged 65 to 79 with COVID-19, enrolled during active disease. The chain couples TRBV6-5 to TRBJ1-1; the D gene is possibly TRBD1 (6 bases). Sequenced material: peripheral blood. Here the CDR3 reads CASSYLGSTGRTEAFF. CDR3 bases: TGTGCCAGCAGTTACTTGGGATCTACAGGGCGAACTGAAGCTTTCTTT.